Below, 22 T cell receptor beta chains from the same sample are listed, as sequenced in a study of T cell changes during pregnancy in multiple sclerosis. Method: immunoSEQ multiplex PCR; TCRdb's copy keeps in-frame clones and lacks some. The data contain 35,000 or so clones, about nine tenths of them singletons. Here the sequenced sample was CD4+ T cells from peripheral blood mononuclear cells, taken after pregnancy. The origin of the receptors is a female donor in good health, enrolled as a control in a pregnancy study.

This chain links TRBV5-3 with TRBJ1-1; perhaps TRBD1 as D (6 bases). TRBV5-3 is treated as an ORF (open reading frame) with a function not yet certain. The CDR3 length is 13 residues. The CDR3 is CALGPGAGTEAFF. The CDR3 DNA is TGTGCTCTCGGCCCAGGGGCGGGCACTGAAGCTTTCTTT.

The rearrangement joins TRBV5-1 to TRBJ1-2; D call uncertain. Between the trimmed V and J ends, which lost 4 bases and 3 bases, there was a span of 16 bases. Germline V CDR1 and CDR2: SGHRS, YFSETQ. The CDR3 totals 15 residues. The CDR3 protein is CASSIDTQPHYGYTF. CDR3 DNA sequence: TGCGCCAGCAGCATCGACACTCAGCCCCACTATGGCTACACCTTC.

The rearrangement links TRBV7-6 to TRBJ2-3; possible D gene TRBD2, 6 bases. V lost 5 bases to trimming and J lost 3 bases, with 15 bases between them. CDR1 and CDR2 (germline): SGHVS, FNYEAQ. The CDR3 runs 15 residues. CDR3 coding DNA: TGTGCCAGCAGCCGGGGCGGGACGGGGACAGATACGCAGTATTTT. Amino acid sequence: CASSRGGTGTDTQYF.

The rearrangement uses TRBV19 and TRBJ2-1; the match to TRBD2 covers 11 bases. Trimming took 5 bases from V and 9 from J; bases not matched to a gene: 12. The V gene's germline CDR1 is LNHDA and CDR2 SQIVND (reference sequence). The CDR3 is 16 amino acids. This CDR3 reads CASSPWLAGGSSEQFF. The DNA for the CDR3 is TGTGCCAGTAGTCCCTGGCTAGCGGGAGGCTCGAGTGAGCAGTTCTTC.

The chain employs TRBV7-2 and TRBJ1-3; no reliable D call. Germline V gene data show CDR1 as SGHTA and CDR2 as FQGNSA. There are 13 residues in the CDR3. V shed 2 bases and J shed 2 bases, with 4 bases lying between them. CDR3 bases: TGTGCCAGCAGCTTACAGACTGGAAACACCATATATTTT. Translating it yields CASSLQTGNTIYF.

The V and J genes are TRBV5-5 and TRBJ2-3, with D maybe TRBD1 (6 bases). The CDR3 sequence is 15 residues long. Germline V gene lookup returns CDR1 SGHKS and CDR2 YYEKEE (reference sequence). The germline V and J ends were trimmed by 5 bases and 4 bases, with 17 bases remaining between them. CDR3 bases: TGTGCCAGCAGGGAGGCAGGGGTGGTGGCAGATACGCAGTATTTT. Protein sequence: CASREAGVVADTQYF.

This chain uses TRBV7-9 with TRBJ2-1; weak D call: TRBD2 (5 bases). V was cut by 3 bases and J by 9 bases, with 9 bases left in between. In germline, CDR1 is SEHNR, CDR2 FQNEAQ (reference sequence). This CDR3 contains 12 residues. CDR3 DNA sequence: TGTGCCAGCAGCTTCGGCCGGGGTGAGCAGTTCTTC. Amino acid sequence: CASSFGRGEQFF.

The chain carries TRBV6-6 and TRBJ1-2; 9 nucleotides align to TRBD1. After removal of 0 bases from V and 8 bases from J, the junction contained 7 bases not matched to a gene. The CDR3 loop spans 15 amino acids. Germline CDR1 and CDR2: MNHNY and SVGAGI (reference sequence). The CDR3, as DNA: TGTGCCAGCAGTTACTCGGACAGGGGAACTTGGGGCTACACCTTC. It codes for CASSYSDRGTWGYTF.

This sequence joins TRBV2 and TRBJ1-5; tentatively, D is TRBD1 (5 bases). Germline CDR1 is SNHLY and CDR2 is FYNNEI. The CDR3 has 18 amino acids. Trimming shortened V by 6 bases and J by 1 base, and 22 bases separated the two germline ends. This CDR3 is CASREQTPGKRSNQPQHF. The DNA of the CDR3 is TGTGCCAGCAGGGAACAAACCCCAGGGAAAAGGAGCAATCAGCCCCAGCATTTT.

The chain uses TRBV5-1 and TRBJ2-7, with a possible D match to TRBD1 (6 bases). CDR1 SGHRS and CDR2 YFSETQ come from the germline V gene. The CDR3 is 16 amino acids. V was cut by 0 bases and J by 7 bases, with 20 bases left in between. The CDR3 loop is CASSLASIGGPEEQYF. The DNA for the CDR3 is TGCGCCAGCAGCTTGGCCAGTATAGGGGGACCGGAGGAGCAGTACTTC.

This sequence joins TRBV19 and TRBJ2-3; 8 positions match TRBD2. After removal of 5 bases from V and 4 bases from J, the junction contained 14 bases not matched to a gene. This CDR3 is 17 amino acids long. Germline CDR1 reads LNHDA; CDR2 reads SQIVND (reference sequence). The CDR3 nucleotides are TGTGCCAGTAGTCCGCGCGGGTCCCTAGCGGGTCCAGATACGCAGTATTTT. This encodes CASSPRGSLAGPDTQYF.

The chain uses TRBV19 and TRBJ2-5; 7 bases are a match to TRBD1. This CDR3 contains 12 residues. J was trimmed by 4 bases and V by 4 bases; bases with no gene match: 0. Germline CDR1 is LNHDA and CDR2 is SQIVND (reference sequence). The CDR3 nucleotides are TGTGCCAGTAGTACAGGGGGAGAGACCCAGTACTTC. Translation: CASSTGGETQYF.

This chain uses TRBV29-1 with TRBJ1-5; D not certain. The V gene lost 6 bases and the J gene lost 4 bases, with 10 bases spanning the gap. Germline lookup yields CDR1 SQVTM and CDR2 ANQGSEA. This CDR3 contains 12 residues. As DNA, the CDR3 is TGCAGCGTGTCTAATCCAAATCAGCCCCAGCATTTT. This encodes CSVSNPNQPQHF.

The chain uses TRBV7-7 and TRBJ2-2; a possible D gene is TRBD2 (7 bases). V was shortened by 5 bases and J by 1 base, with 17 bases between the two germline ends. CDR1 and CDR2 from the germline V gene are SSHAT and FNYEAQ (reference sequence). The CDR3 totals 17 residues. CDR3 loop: CASSAPAGAGNTGELFF. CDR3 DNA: TGTGCCAGCAGCGCTCCGGCGGGGGCAGGGAACACCGGGGAGCTGTTTTTT.

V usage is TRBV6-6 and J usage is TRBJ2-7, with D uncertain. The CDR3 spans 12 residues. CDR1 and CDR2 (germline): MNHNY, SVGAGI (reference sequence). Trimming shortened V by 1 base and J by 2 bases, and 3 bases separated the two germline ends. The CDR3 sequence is CASSYLTYEQYF. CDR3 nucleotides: TGTGCCAGCAGTTACTTAACCTACGAGCAGTACTTC.

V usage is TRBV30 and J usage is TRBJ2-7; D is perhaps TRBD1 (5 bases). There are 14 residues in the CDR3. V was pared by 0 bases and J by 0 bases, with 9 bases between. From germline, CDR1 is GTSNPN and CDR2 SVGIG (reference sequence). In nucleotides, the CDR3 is TGTGCCTGGAGTGTAGGGGTCCTCTCCTACGAGCAGTACTTC. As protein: CAWSVGVLSYEQYF.

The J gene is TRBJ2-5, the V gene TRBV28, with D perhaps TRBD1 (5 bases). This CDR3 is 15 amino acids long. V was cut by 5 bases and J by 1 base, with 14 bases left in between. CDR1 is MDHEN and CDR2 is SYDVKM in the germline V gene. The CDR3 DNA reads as TGTGCCAGCAGTCTCGCTGGGGCGGCCCAAGAGACCCAGTACTTC. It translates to CASSLAGAAQETQYF. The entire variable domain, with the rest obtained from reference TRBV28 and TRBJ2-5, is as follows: DVKVTQSSRYLVKRTGEKVFLECVQDMDHENMFWYRQDPGLGLRLIYFSYDVKMKEKGDIPEGYSVSREKKERFSLILESASTNQTSMYLCASSLAGAAQETQYFGPGTRLLVL.

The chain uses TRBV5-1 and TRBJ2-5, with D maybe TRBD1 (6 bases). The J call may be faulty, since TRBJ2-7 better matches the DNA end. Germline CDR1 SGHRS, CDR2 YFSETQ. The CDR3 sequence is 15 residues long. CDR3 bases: TGCGCCAGCAGCTTGACTAACAGGGCTCCCTACGAGCAGTACTTC. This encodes CASSLTNRAPYEQYF.

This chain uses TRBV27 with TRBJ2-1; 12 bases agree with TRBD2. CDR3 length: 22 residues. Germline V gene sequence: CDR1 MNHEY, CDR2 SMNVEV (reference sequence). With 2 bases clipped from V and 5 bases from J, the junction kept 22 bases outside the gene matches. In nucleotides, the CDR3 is TGTGCCAGCAGTTTAAGGCGCGGGCCTCCCCTAGCGGGAGGGCAAGGAGACAATGAGCAGTTCTTC. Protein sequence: CASSLRRGPPLAGGQGDNEQFF.

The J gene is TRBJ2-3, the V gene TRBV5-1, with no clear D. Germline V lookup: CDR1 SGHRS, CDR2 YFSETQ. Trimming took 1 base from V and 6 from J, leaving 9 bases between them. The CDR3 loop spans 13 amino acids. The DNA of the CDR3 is TGCGCCAGCAGCTTGAGTGCAGTGGATACGCAGTATTTT. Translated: CASSLSAVDTQYF.

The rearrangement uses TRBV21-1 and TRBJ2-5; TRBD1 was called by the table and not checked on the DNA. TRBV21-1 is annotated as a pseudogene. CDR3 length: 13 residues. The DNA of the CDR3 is TGTGCCAGCAGCTACCACCAGAAAGAGACCCAGTACTTC. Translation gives CASSYHQKETQYF.

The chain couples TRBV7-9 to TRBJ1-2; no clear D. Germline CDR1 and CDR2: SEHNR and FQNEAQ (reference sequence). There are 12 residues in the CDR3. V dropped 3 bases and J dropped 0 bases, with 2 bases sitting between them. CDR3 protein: CASSFTNYGYTF. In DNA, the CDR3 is TGTGCCAGCAGCTTCACTAACTATGGCTACACCTTC.